This is a list of T cell receptor beta chains from one sample in a study of blood T cell repertoires in COVID-19. Profiling relied on immunoSEQ multiplex PCR, and the TCRdb table lists in-frame clones only, not all of them. There are some 150,000 clones in the sample; around 86% occur only once, and roughly 4% lies in the top ten. The sequenced sample was peripheral blood. Receptors were obtained from a woman at least 80 years old with acute or convalescent COVID-19. Both conserved end residues are part of each CDR3. The D gene is left open where the match is weak. Rows give clone size only sometimes, using once, few, many, or a class for an expanded clone.

>TRBD1|TRBV5-1|TRBJ2-1|-
TGCGCCAGCAGCTGGGGACAGGGATCCTACAATGAGCAGTTCTTC
CASSWGQGSYNEQFF
>TRBD2|TRBV5-4|TRBJ2-3|once
TGTGCCAGCAGCCCTAAGCGGGGGGGCGTATCAGATACGCAGTATTTT
CASSPKRGGVSDTQYF
>-|TRBV7-9|TRBJ2-7|-
TGTGCCAGCAGCCACCCCGGGAACCACGTGGGGTACTTC
CASSHPGNHVGYF
>TRBD1|TRBV30|TRBJ1-1|few
TGTGCCTGGGCAGGGACAGGGTTCCGGGGGGACACTGAAGCTTTCTTT
CAWAGTGFRGDTEAFF
>-|TRBV11-2|TRBJ2-7|-
TGTGCCAGCAGCCCCCTTTACGAGCAGTACTTC
CASSPLYEQYF
>-|TRBV10-2|TRBJ2-1|-
TGCGCCAGCACCTGGGGGCCAGACAATGAGCAGTTCTTC
CASTWGPDNEQFF
>-|TRBV6-6|TRBJ1-4|-
TGTGCCAGCAGTTACACGGCGGGACGGGAAGGAGGAAAACTGTTTTTT
CASSYTAGREGGKLFF
>-|TRBV4-1|TRBJ1-4|-
TGCGCCAGCAGCCAAGGAACGCAGGGCTGGGGTTCGGCTAATGAAAAACTGTTTTTT
CASSQGTQGWGSANEKLFF
>TRBD1|TRBV6-1|TRBJ2-7|-
TGTGCCAGCAGCCTAGGGGGCGCGCCCTACGAGCAGTACTTC
CASSLGGAPYEQYF
>TRBD1|TRBV19|TRBJ1-2|-
TGTGCCAGTAGTTCAGGGGACAGATTGGGATTGGATGGCTACACCTTC
CASSSGDRLGLDGYTF
>-|TRBV19|TRBJ1-1|-
TGTGCCAGTAGTACGGGGTTCTTAATGAACACTGAAGCTTTCTTT
CASSTGFLMNTEAFF
>-|TRBV3-1/TRBV3-2|TRBJ2-1|-
TGTGCCAGCAGCCGAGACTGGGGCGGATCCTACAATGAGCAGTTCTTC
CASSRDWGGSYNEQFF
>-|TRBV4-1|TRBJ2-7|-
TGCGCCAGCAGCCCCGGGACAAGCGGTCTGGAGCAGTACTTC
CASSPGTSGLEQYF
>-|TRBV11-2|TRBJ2-1|few
TGTGCCAGCAGCTCATACAGCACCCTGGGGGGGTTCTTC
CASSSYSTLGGFF